This record concerns one T cell receptor (beta chain) sequence. Its binding antigen is unknown. No much larger clone exists at a distance of one base, and base qualities are not known. The data stem from a study of control samples from healthy donors and cancer patients (dated by TCRdb to about 2020). Looking up the germline V gene yields CDR1 MRHNA and CDR2 SNTAGT. From the cysteine up to the phenylalanine, the CDR3 has a length of 13 residues. Only the CDR3 part of the read is kept: 39 bases, read in frame from the first base. Trimming at the junction amounts to 9 bases on V and 1 base on J, and the germline ends lie 12 bases apart. The library was generated by the immunoSEQ multiplex PCR assay. TCRdb limited this immuneACCESS table to in-frame rearrangements with V and J called. A share of clones is missing; checked studies link under half to unresolved V genes, and the rest is unexplained. A total of around 86,000 clones appear in this sample, about 90% of them only once. The ten largest clones take up 1.5% to 2% of the sample.

This TCR was recovered from a woman aged 55-70 years with head and neck cancer. The chain is made from TRBV6-4 and TRBJ1-1; too little of a D gene remains to name it. Sequenced sample: PBMCs. CDR3 region: CASRLGRNTEAFF. The DNA reads TGTGCCAGTCGCCTTGGAAGGAACACTGAAGCTTTCTTT.